This TCR beta chain derives from a study of blood T cell repertoires in COVID-19. Overall study context: Sources were T cells, B-cell-depleted T cells, or PBMCs; the material itself was cDNA or gDNA.

The CDR3 spans 18 residues. Germline V gives CDR1 SGHTA, CDR2 FQGNSA. Deletions cut 5 bases from V and 4 bases from J, with 26 bases between. Cohorts were based on clinical histories the participants reported. This table comes from immunoSEQ multiplex PCR, and its TCRdb copy is limited to in-frame clones, with some not included. The repertoire holds over 200,000 clones, with roughly 86% as singletons. The specimen was PBMCs or T cells enriched from blood (not recorded which). The receptor's source is a woman between 25 and 40 years old with acute COVID-19. This chain links TRBV7-2 with TRBJ1-2, with TRBD1 as a possible D gene (6 bases). CDR3 nucleotide sequence: TGTGCCAGCAGCCCAGCAGGGGACGTCCTCTCTTTCGCCTATGGCTACACCTTC. Translated: CASSPAGDVLSFAYGYTF.